The 15 T cell receptor beta chains in this list originate from one sample, sequenced in a study of T cells in localized non-small cell lung cancer. Sequencing was performed with immunoSEQ multiplex PCR; in TCRdb, only in-frame clones are kept and a portion is missing. The sample has tens of thousands of clones; approximately 83% are singletons. The sequences come from PBMCs, collected before any cancer treatment. These receptors were collected from a man aged 40-75 years with stage II lung adenocarcinoma.

The chain couples TRBV7-2 to TRBJ2-7, with TRBD2 as a possible D gene (5 bases). The CDR3 contains 17 residues. Germline CDR1 is SGHTA and CDR2 is FQGNSA. V lost 4 bases to trimming and J lost 2 bases, with 21 bases between them. CDR3 DNA sequence: TGTGCCAGCAGCTCCACGACTCTAGTAGGAGGAGCCTACGAGCAGTACTTC. Its translation: CASSSTTLVGGAYEQYF. The full variable domain, its missing parts supplied by reference TRBV7-2 and TRBJ2-7, is GAGVSQSPSNKVTEKGKDVELRCDPISGHTALYWYRQSLGQGLEFLIYFQGNSAPDKSGLPSDRFSAERTGGSVSTLTIQRTQQEDSAVYLCASSSTTLVGGAYEQYFGPGTRLTVT.

This rearrangement joins TRBV28 to TRBJ2-5; 11 bases align to TRBD1. Trimming took 5 bases from V and 5 from J; bases not matched to a gene: 10. The CDR3 spans 16 residues. The germline CDR1 and CDR2 sequences are MDHEN and SYDVKM. CDR3 loop: CASSTSGQGVGETQYF. In DNA form, the CDR3 reads TGTGCCAGCAGTACCTCGGGACAGGGGGTAGGGGAGACCCAGTACTTC.

Comment on this clone: The identical CDR3 is also encoded by other nucleotide sequences in the sample. The rearrangement uses TRBV11-2 and TRBJ1-3; the D is unclear. The CDR3 length is 14 residues. The V and J ends lost 3 bases and 0 bases respectively, with 6 bases between them. Germline loops: CDR1 SGHAT, CDR2 FQNNGV. The CDR3 DNA reads TGTGCCAGCAGCTTGGAACCCTCTGGAAACACCATATATTTT. Its protein product is CASSLEPSGNTIYF.

The chain carries TRBV7-8 and TRBJ2-7; D call uncertain. The germline gives CDR1 SGHVS, CDR2 FQNEAQ. V lost 3 bases, J lost 4 bases, and 13 bases lay in between. The CDR3 covers 14 residues. The DNA for the CDR3 is TGTGCCAGCAGCTTGGGCCTAATCGGGTACGAGCAGTACTTC. Amino acids: CASSLGLIGYEQYF.

The gene calls are TRBV7-9 and TRBJ2-7; D could derive from TRBD1 or TRBD2 (5 bases each). CDR1 is SEHNR, CDR2 FQNEAQ, per germline (reference sequence). Trimming removed 5 bases from V and 0 bases from J, with 14 bases in between. CDR3 length: 15 amino acids. The CDR3 region is CASSPRSGSSYEQYF. DNA for the CDR3: TGTGCCAGCAGCCCCCGCTCAGGGAGCTCCTACGAGCAGTACTTC.

This chain joins TRBV14 and TRBJ2-1; TRBD2 might be the D (5 bases). With 1 base removed from V and 8 bases from J, the gap between germline ends came to 15 bases. CDR1 is SGHDN and CDR2 is FVKESK in the germline V gene. CDR3 length equals 15 residues. The CDR3 reads CASSQAELGTHEQFF. CDR3 coding DNA: TGTGCCAGCAGCCAAGCAGAACTAGGAACCCATGAGCAGTTCTTC.

V is TRBV10-3 and J is TRBJ2-6; TRBD2 aligns across 8 bases. Trimming cost V 4 bases and J 4 bases; bases outside gene matches: 9. Germline loops: CDR1 ENHRY, CDR2 SYGVKD. The CDR3 covers 17 residues. The CDR3 coding sequence is TGTGCCATCAGTGGGAACCCGGGAGGGCGGGGGGCCAACGTCCTGACTTTC. Its protein product is CAISGNPGGRGANVLTF.

This clone was seen only a few times. The sample contains more than one DNA sequence encoding this CDR3. The chain joins TRBV9 to TRBJ2-1; D possibly uses TRBD1 or TRBD2 (6 bases each). Trimming shortened V by 0 bases and J by 2 bases, and 9 bases separated the two germline ends. The CDR3 length is 15 residues. Looked up from germline, CDR1 is SGDLS and CDR2 is YYNGEE. CDR3 residues: CASSVVGGPYNEQFF. The CDR3 nucleotides read TGTGCCAGCAGCGTAGTCGGGGGCCCCTACAATGAGCAGTTCTTC.

The chain has TRBV7-3 and TRBJ1-6; 9 bases agree with TRBD1. Losses at the gene ends were 1 base for V and 7 bases for J; bases not matched to a gene: 5. Germline V CDR1 and CDR2: SGHTA, FQGTGA. This CDR3 comprises 16 residues. The CDR3 sequence is CASSLRTGAQNSPLHF. The CDR3 nucleotides are TGTGCCAGCAGCTTAAGGACAGGGGCGCAAAATTCACCCCTCCACTTT.

This clone has only a few counts. V is TRBV13 and J is TRBJ1-1; D not resolved. CDR1 PRHDT and CDR2 FYEKMQ come from the germline V gene (reference sequence). This CDR3 is 12 amino acids long. Deletions cut 5 bases from V and 7 bases from J, with 11 bases between. CDR3: CASSIIGSEAFF. The DNA of the CDR3 is TGTGCCAGCAGCATTATAGGTAGTGAAGCTTTCTTT.

The chain joins TRBV5-1 to TRBJ2-5, with D possibly matching TRBD2 (6 bases). V was pared by 5 bases and J by 2 bases, with 19 bases between. From germline, CDR1 is SGHRS and CDR2 YFSETQ. The CDR3 has 16 amino acids. The CDR3 protein is CASSPQRASLQETQYF. The CDR3 nucleotides are TGCGCCAGCAGTCCCCAGCGGGCCTCGCTACAAGAGACCCAGTACTTC.

The count of this clone is one. J is TRBJ1-6 and V is TRBV4-1; D is possibly TRBD1 (6 bases). This CDR3 region has 16 residues. Trimming cost V 0 bases and J 7 bases, with 13 bases left between them. Germline CDR1 reads MGHRA; CDR2 reads YSYEKL. The CDR3 loop reads CASSQDRGQQNSPLHF. The CDR3 region has the DNA TGCGCCAGCAGCCAAGATCGGGGACAACAGAATTCACCCCTCCACTTT.

The J gene is TRBJ2-7, the V gene TRBV9, with 7 bases identical to TRBD1. There are 14 residues in the CDR3. Germline CDR1 reads SGDLS; CDR2 reads YYNGEE. J was trimmed by 4 bases and V by 3 bases; bases with no gene match: 7. The CDR3: CASSATGQPYEQYF. The CDR3 DNA reads as TGTGCCAGCAGCGCCACGGGACAGCCATACGAGCAGTACTTC.

V gene TRBV13 combines with J gene TRBJ2-5; 9 bases match TRBD1. Per germline, CDR1 PRHDT and CDR2 FYEKMQ (reference sequence). CDR3 length equals 14 residues. With 6 bases clipped from V and 5 bases from J, the junction kept 7 bases outside the gene matches. CDR3 DNA sequence: TGTGCCAGCAGAGGACAGGGGCAAGGGGAGACCCAGTACTTC. Translation gives CASRGQGQGETQYF.

The rearrangement uses TRBV28 and TRBJ1-1; D is unresolved. The CDR3 length is 12 residues. In germline, CDR1 is MDHEN, CDR2 SYDVKM. The V and J ends lost 7 bases and 1 base respectively, with 7 bases between them. CDR3 residues: CASKGRNTEAFF. CDR3 coding DNA: TGTGCCAGCAAAGGCCGGAACACTGAAGCTTTCTTT.